These T cell receptor beta chains were read from a single sample in a study of vaccination effects on CD4 cells after COVID-19. Assay: immunoSEQ multiplex PCR; the TCRdb copy retains only in-frame clones and omits some. The data contain tens of thousands of clones, approximately 73% of them seen just once; the ten biggest clones take up approximately 11%. What these receptors recognize is not known. Here the sequenced sample was CD4+ T cells from PBMCs cultured without peptide, taken before COVID-19 vaccination. These receptor sequences come from a human donor who received a COVID-19 vaccine. The CDR3 runs from the conserved cysteine through the conserved F or W. A D gene is named only where the DNA matches it firmly. Rows may omit the clone size; those that give it use once, few, many or a size class.

J: TRBJ1-5; size: -; D: -; V: TRBV29-1; CDR3: CSVEQGPNQPQHF; DNA: TGCAGCGTTGAACAGGGCCCGAATCAGCCCCAGCATTTT
J: TRBJ1-2; size: -; D: TRBD1; V: TRBV30; CDR3: CAWSVLRSGTGKNYGYTF; DNA: TGTGCCTGGAGTGTACTCAGGTCCGGGACAGGGAAGAACTATGGCTACACCTTC
J: TRBJ1-1; size: -; D: -; V: TRBV19; CDR3: CASRGWKVPEAFF; DNA: TGTGCCAGTAGGGGTTGGAAGGTGCCTGAAGCTTTCTTT
J: TRBJ1-6; size: -; D: -; V: TRBV6-2/TRBV6-3; CDR3: CASSPPSGSSYNSPLHF; DNA: TGTGCCAGCAGCCCTCCCTCAGGGAGCTCCTATAATTCACCCCTCCACTTT
J: TRBJ2-2; size: -; D: -; V: TRBV7-9; CDR3: CASSFSGNTGELFF; DNA: TGTGCCAGCAGCTTCAGCGGGAACACCGGGGAGCTGTTTTTT
J: TRBJ2-3; size: -; D: -; V: TRBV11-1; CDR3: CASSLGGTDTQYF; DNA: TGTGCCAGCAGCTTAGGCGGCACAGATACGCAGTATTTT
J: TRBJ1-1; size: -; D: TRBD1; V: TRBV27; CDR3: CASTSHRGTEAFF; DNA: TGTGCCAGCACCTCCCACAGGGGCACTGAAGCTTTCTTT
J: TRBJ2-2; size: -; D: -; V: TRBV12-3/TRBV12-4; CDR3: CASSLAARRELFF; DNA: TGTGCCAGCAGTTTGGCAGCGAGGCGGGAGCTGTTTTTT
J: TRBJ2-1; size: -; D: TRBD1; V: TRBV7-9; CDR3: CASSLGPGQSYNEQFF; DNA: TGTGCCAGCAGCTTAGGTCCGGGACAGAGCTACAATGAGCAGTTCTTC
J: TRBJ1-4; size: once; D: TRBD1; V: TRBV6-5; CDR3: CASRTGAFNEKLFF; DNA: TGTGCCAGCAGGACAGGGGCGTTTAATGAAAAACTGTTTTTT
J: TRBJ2-2; size: -; D: -; V: TRBV7-6; CDR3: CASSHRTANTGELFF; DNA: TGTGCCAGCAGTCACAGGACCGCGAACACCGGGGAGCTGTTTTTT
J: TRBJ2-1; size: -; D: -; V: TRBV11-2; CDR3: CASTVSRLPVHSYNEQFF; DNA: TGTGCCAGCACCGTATCGAGGCTACCGGTCCACTCCTACAATGAGCAGTTCTTC
J: TRBJ1-1; size: -; D: TRBD1; V: TRBV29-1; CDR3: CSAGGASNTEAFF; DNA: TGCAGCGCAGGGGGGGCCTCGAACACTGAAGCTTTCTTT
J: TRBJ1-1; size: -; D: -; V: TRBV4-1; CDR3: CASSPPGFRTRGPDEAFF; DNA: TGCGCCAGCAGCCCCCCGGGGTTTAGGACCAGGGGCCCAGATGAAGCTTTCTTT
J: TRBJ2-1; size: -; D: TRBD2; V: TRBV28; CDR3: CASGAGGSSSYNEQFF; DNA: TGTGCCAGCGGAGCGGGAGGGTCGAGCTCCTACAATGAGCAGTTCTTC
J: TRBJ1-2; size: few; D: -; V: TRBV6-5; CDR3: CASRPIINYGYTF; DNA: TGTGCCAGCAGGCCGATCATTAACTATGGCTACACCTTC
J: TRBJ2-7; size: -; D: TRBD2; V: TRBV19; CDR3: CASSIRLAGTYEQYF; DNA: TGTGCCAGTAGTATTCGACTAGCGGGAACCTACGAGCAGTACTTC
J: TRBJ2-1; size: -; D: TRBD2; V: TRBV14; CDR3: CASSRRTSYNEQFF; DNA: TGTGCCAGCAGCCGCCGGACTAGCTACAATGAGCAGTTCTTC
J: TRBJ1-6; size: -; D: -; V: TRBV14; CDR3: CASSDTASSYNSPLHF; DNA: TGTGCCAGCAGCGATACAGCGAGCTCCTATAATTCACCCCTCCACTTT
J: TRBJ1-4; size: -; D: -; V: TRBV5-4; CDR3: CASSLGQRNEKLFF; DNA: TGTGCCAGCAGCTTGGGACAGAGAAATGAAAAACTGTTTTTT
J: TRBJ2-7; size: once; D: TRBD1; V: TRBV19; CDR3: CASSGDRTYEQYF; DNA: TGTGCCAGTAGTGGGGACAGGACCTACGAGCAGTACTTC
J: TRBJ1-6; size: -; D: -; V: TRBV7-8; CDR3: CASSEQGVGSPLHF; DNA: TGTGCCAGCAGCGAACAGGGCGTGGGGTCACCCCTCCACTTT
J: TRBJ2-7; size: -; D: TRBD2; V: TRBV5-1; CDR3: CASSVLAGSSYEQYF; DNA: TGCGCCAGCAGCGTCCTAGCGGGTAGCTCCTACGAGCAGTACTTC
J: TRBJ2-3; size: -; D: -; V: TRBV27; CDR3: CASSFRPPDTQYF; DNA: TGTGCCAGCAGTTTTAGGCCCCCAGATACGCAGTATTTT
J: TRBJ2-1; size: medium-sized; D: TRBD1; V: TRBV4-2; CDR3: CASSQDRAYNEQFF; DNA: TGTGCCAGCAGCCAGGACAGGGCTTACAATGAGCAGTTCTTC
J: TRBJ2-5; size: once; D: -; V: TRBV7-2; CDR3: CASSPMRTVQETQYF; DNA: TGTGCCAGCAGCCCGATGCGGACAGTACAAGAGACCCAGTACTTC
J: TRBJ1-5; size: -; D: -; V: TRBV6-4; CDR3: CASSGEGGQPQHF; DNA: TGTGCCAGCAGTGGGGAAGGAGGACAGCCCCAGCATTTT
J: TRBJ1-2; size: -; D: TRBD1; V: TRBV6-2/TRBV6-3; CDR3: CASSDVGKGATYGYTF; DNA: TGTGCCAGCAGTGACGTAGGGAAGGGGGCAACCTATGGCTACACCTTC
J: TRBJ2-3; size: -; D: TRBD1; V: TRBV18; CDR3: CASSPPGRGVGGVLDTDTQYF; DNA: TGTGCCAGCTCACCACCGGGAAGGGGTGTAGGGGGCGTTTTAGACACAGATACGCAGTATTTT
J: TRBJ1-5; size: -; D: TRBD1; V: TRBV19; CDR3: CASPPGTGVLDQPQHF; DNA: TGTGCCAGTCCTCCCGGGACAGGGGTGCTGGATCAGCCCCAGCATTTT
J: TRBJ1-5; size: -; D: TRBD1; V: TRBV28; CDR3: CASRQGPDQPQHF; DNA: TGTGCCAGCAGACAGGGGCCCGATCAGCCCCAGCATTTT
J: TRBJ1-5; size: -; D: TRBD1; V: TRBV19; CDR3: CASSWDRGDQPQHF; DNA: TGTGCCAGTAGTTGGGACAGGGGTGACCAGCCCCAGCATTTT
J: TRBJ2-2; size: -; D: TRBD1; V: TRBV24-1; CDR3: CATSDPGTGNTGELFF; DNA: TGTGCCACCAGTGATCCCGGGACAGGGAACACCGGGGAGCTGTTTTTT
J: TRBJ1-2; size: -; D: -; V: TRBV6-5; CDR3: CASSRDGQNYGYTF; DNA: TGTGCCAGCAGCCGGGACGGACAAAACTATGGCTACACCTTC
J: TRBJ2-7; size: few; D: TRBD1; V: TRBV7-2; CDR3: CASSPDRALYEQYF; DNA: TGTGCCAGCAGCCCCGACAGGGCTCTCTACGAGCAGTACTTC
J: TRBJ1-4; size: -; D: TRBD1; V: TRBV5-1; CDR3: CASSSGQLNEKLFF; DNA: TGCGCCAGCAGCTCGGGACAGCTTAATGAAAAACTGTTTTTT
J: TRBJ2-3; size: -; D: -; V: TRBV28; CDR3: CASSSAWEGGRTDTQYF; DNA: TGTGCCAGCAGCTCAGCCTGGGAGGGGGGGCGCACAGATACGCAGTATTTT
J: TRBJ1-3; size: few; D: TRBD1; V: TRBV30; CDR3: CAWTMDRGNTIYF; DNA: TGTGCCTGGACCATGGACAGGGGAAACACCATATATTTT
J: TRBJ1-5; size: -; D: -; V: TRBV6-6; CDR3: CASSYGSGQPQHF; DNA: TGTGCCAGCAGTTATGGCTCGGGTCAGCCCCAGCATTTT
J: TRBJ1-1; size: -; D: TRBD1; V: TRBV18; CDR3: CASSPLDRDTEAFF; DNA: TGTGCCAGCTCACCACTAGACAGGGACACTGAAGCTTTCTTT
J: TRBJ2-7; size: -; D: -; V: TRBV28; CDR3: CASRDIGEQYF; DNA: TGTGCCAGCAGGGACATAGGCGAGCAGTACTTC
J: TRBJ1-2; size: -; D: -; V: TRBV19; CDR3: CASSRGDLPNYGYTF; DNA: TGTGCCAGTAGTAGGGGGGATCTCCCTAACTATGGCTACACCTTC
J: TRBJ1-3; size: -; D: -; V: TRBV4-3; CDR3: CASSQVLSRGTPRGYGNTIYF; DNA: TGCGCCAGCAGCCAAGTCCTGTCGCGCGGGACCCCGCGGGGTTACGGAAACACCATATATTTT
J: TRBJ2-5; size: -; D: -; V: TRBV6-5; CDR3: CASSYRGGTQYF; DNA: TGTGCCAGCAGTTACAGGGGGGGGACCCAGTACTTC
J: TRBJ2-3; size: -; D: -; V: TRBV9; CDR3: CASSVAGGPLDTQYF; DNA: TGTGCCAGCAGCGTAGCGGGGGGCCCCTTGGATACGCAGTATTTT
J: TRBJ2-7; size: -; D: -; V: TRBV7-2; CDR3: CASSPTGRRAGEQYF; DNA: TGTGCCAGCAGCCCGACGGGACGGCGAGCCGGGGAGCAGTACTTC
J: TRBJ1-5; size: -; D: -; V: TRBV6-5; CDR3: CASSYGGGAQPQHF; DNA: TGTGCCAGCAGTTATGGGGGTGGGGCACAGCCCCAGCATTTT
J: TRBJ2-1; size: -; D: -; V: TRBV11-2; CDR3: CASSTGSYNEQFF; DNA: TGTGCCAGCAGCACAGGGTCCTACAATGAGCAGTTCTTC
J: TRBJ1-5; size: -; D: -; V: TRBV15; CDR3: CATSRDGGANQPQHF; DNA: TGTGCCACCAGCAGAGATGGCGGGGCCAATCAGCCCCAGCATTTT
J: TRBJ2-3; size: -; D: TRBD2; V: TRBV11-1; CDR3: CASSFSASGGRGPQYF; DNA: TGTGCCAGCAGCTTTTCGGCTAGCGGGGGTCGGGGCCCGCAGTATTTT
J: TRBJ1-2; size: -; D: -; V: TRBV4-1; CDR3: CASSQVLARGRSKGYTF; DNA: TGCGCCAGCAGCCAAGTCCTCGCCCGGGGGCGAAGTAAAGGCTACACCTTC
J: TRBJ1-3; size: -; D: TRBD1; V: TRBV4-2; CDR3: CASSQDRGSGNTIYF; DNA: TGTGCCAGCAGCCAAGACAGGGGGTCTGGAAACACCATATATTTT
J: TRBJ1-3; size: -; D: TRBD1; V: TRBV27; CDR3: CASSPGTGRDTIYF; DNA: TGTGCCAGCAGTCCCGGGACAGGGAGGGACACCATATATTTT
J: TRBJ1-5; size: -; D: -; V: TRBV12-3/TRBV12-4; CDR3: CASTAAGNQPQHF; DNA: TGTGCCAGCACCGCCGCCGGCAATCAGCCCCAGCATTTT
J: TRBJ2-1; size: few; D: TRBD1; V: TRBV7-2; CDR3: CASSLRQGHNEQFF; DNA: TGTGCCAGCAGCTTAAGACAGGGTCACAATGAGCAGTTCTTC
J: TRBJ1-5; size: -; D: -; V: TRBV24-1; CDR3: CATSETPALRGNQPQHF; DNA: TGTGCCACCAGTGAGACTCCGGCACTCCGTGGGAATCAGCCCCAGCATTTT
J: TRBJ2-3; size: -; D: -; V: TRBV7-8; CDR3: CASSPATDTQYF; DNA: TGTGCCAGCAGCCCAGCCACAGATACGCAGTATTTT
J: TRBJ1-2; size: -; D: -; V: TRBV18; CDR3: CASSPAGNYGYTF; DNA: TGTGCCAGCTCACCAGCGGGTAACTATGGCTACACCTTC
J: TRBJ1-6; size: -; D: TRBD1; V: TRBV6-5; CDR3: CASSYSDRGDSPLHF; DNA: TGTGCCAGCAGTTACTCGGACAGGGGCGATTCACCCCTCCACTTT